The 18 T cell receptor beta chains below all came from one sample that was sequenced in a study of response to subunit inactivated influenza vaccine. Via MiXCR, TCRdb re-called the RT-PCR reads, giving one row per CDR3 protein. The sample shows some 200,000 distinct CDR3 sequences, less than 15% of them seen only once. The same sample was also used in a study of T cells expressing NK-cell markers. That source reports: UMIs were included in TCR beta cDNA generated by 5'RACE template switching.

Sequenced here: CD8+ T cells sorted from PBMCs, sampled 12 days after vaccination. These TCRs come from a man aged 50 to 60 who received an inactivated influenza vaccine.

There are a few counts of this clonotype. The chain is built from TRBV7-9 and TRBJ1-1; 7 bases agree with TRBD1. Trimming at V came to 5 bases and at J to 10 bases, leaving 16 bases not matched to a gene. This CDR3 region has 15 residues. Germline CDR1 is SEHNR and CDR2 is FQNEAQ (reference sequence). The CDR3 DNA follows: TGTGCCAGCAGCCCGCCGACAGGGAGACCCTTTTCAGCTTTCTTT. Protein product: CASSPPTGRPFSAFF.

Turning to this clonotype: A junction end diverges from the germline sequence, so it may reflect a read error. The chain is built from TRBV15 and TRBJ2-1, with 10 bases fitting TRBD2. The CDR3 has 15 residues. CDR1 is LNHNV and CDR2 is YYDKDF in the germline V gene (reference sequence). CDR3 region: CAASRGLAGVNEQFF. The CDR3 DNA reads TGTGCCGCCAGCAGAGGGCTAGCGGGAGTAAATGAGCAGTTCTTC.

The CDR3 nucleotides are TGTGCCACCAGTGATGCCGGGACTAGCAGGACATGGGAGCAGTTCTTC. It specifies CATSDAGTSRTWEQFF. The chain couples TRBV24-1 to TRBJ2-1; 9 bases align to TRBD2. This CDR3 region has 16 residues. The V and J ends lost 3 bases and 10 bases, in that order; junction bases with no gene match: 12. Germline V gene lookup returns CDR1 KGHDR and CDR2 SFDVKD.

This chain joins TRBV29-1 and TRBJ2-7, with TRBD2 identical over 9 bases. The CDR3 is 13 residues long. J gave up 3 bases and V 5 bases, and 5 bases lay outside the gene matches. CDR1 is SQVTM and CDR2 is ANQGSEA in the germline V gene. The CDR3 nucleotides read TGCAGCGTTCGGGAGACTAGCGGCTACGAGCAGTACTTC. Protein sequence: CSVRETSGYEQYF.

This clonotype was recorded a few times. The chain carries TRBV9 and TRBJ2-7; 7 positions agree with TRBD2. The CDR3 loop spans 16 amino acids. V trimming: 3 bases; J trimming: 5 bases; junction bases outside the gene matches: 14. The germline V gene has CDR1 SGDLS and CDR2 YYNGEE. CDR3 residues: CASSAQGGLAVDEQYF. The CDR3 nucleotides are TGTGCCAGCAGCGCCCAGGGCGGCCTAGCGGTCGACGAGCAGTACTTC.

This clonotype was picked up a small number of times. The chain joins TRBV9 to TRBJ2-1; unclear D gene. CDR3 size: 13 residues. Trimming took off 3 bases at V and 7 bases at J, with 11 bases between the two ends. CDR1 SGDLS and CDR2 YYNGEE come from the germline V gene. The CDR3 nucleotides are TGTGCCAGCAGCGCTCAGAGTTCTAATGAGCAGTTCTTC. Translating it yields CASSAQSSNEQFF.

This clonotype has only a few counts. The rearrangement joins TRBV5-1 to TRBJ2-1, with 9 bases matching TRBD1. Germline V lookup: CDR1 SGHRS, CDR2 YFSETQ. The ends lost 3 bases at V and 6 bases at J; junction bases unmatched: 10. CDR3 length: 16 amino acids. CDR3 DNA: TGCGCCAGCAGCTACCCCCGGGACAGGGAGGGCAATGAGCAGTTCTTC. As protein: CASSYPRDREGNEQFF.

V gene TRBV4-1 combines with J gene TRBJ2-7; 7 bases align to TRBD1. Germline loops: CDR1 MGHRA, CDR2 YSYEKL. Trimming cost V 3 bases and J 3 bases; bases outside gene matches: 11. The CDR3 has 16 residues. CDR3 DNA sequence: TGCGCCAGCAGCCAGTTCCGGGACAGTGCACGCTACGAGCAGTACTTC. It codes for CASSQFRDSARYEQYF.

This clonotype was observed many times. The chain combines TRBV7-9 with TRBJ2-5; D ambiguous. The V and J ends lost 0 bases and 4 bases respectively, with 6 bases between them. Per the germline V gene, CDR1 is SEHNR and CDR2 is FQNEAQ (reference sequence). The CDR3 is 13 amino acids. The CDR3 loop reads CASSLALGETQYF. DNA of the CDR3: TGTGCCAGCAGCTTAGCGCTTGGAGAGACCCAGTACTTC.

In regard to this clonotype: Its ends do not fully match the called genes, so a read error is possible. This chain connects TRBV6-5 to TRBJ2-5; D may be TRBD2 (6 bases). The CDR3 loop spans 15 amino acids. Per the germline V gene, CDR1 is MNHEY and CDR2 is SVGAGI. The CDR3 is CGSSYSGDGARTQYF. CDR3 nucleotide sequence: TGTGGCAGCAGTTACTCGGGGGACGGGGCCAGGACCCAGTACTTC.

This clonotype was detected only a few times. The V and J genes are TRBV6-1 and TRBJ2-7, with TRBD1 identical over 9 bases. The CDR3 contains 15 residues. V lost 5 bases, J lost 5 bases, and 10 bases stayed unmatched. Per the germline V gene, CDR1 is MNHNS and CDR2 is SASEGT. In DNA, the CDR3 is TGTGCCAGCAGTCCCTCTGACAGGGGGAAGGACGAGCAGTACTTC. Residues: CASSPSDRGKDEQYF.

This clonotype was detected a few times. The chain joins TRBV4-1 to TRBJ2-1, with 8 positions matching TRBD1. J lost 6 bases, V lost 0 bases, and 7 bases had no gene match. This CDR3 region has 16 residues. Germline loops: CDR1 MGHRA, CDR2 YSYEKL. The CDR3 is CASSQEPGTGSNEQFF. CDR3 in DNA: TGCGCCAGCAGCCAAGAACCCGGGACAGGTAGCAATGAGCAGTTCTTC.

In this sample, this clonotype turned up a few times. As DNA, the CDR3 is TGCGCCAGCAGCCTTCAGGGACAGCATGGCTACACCTTC. This sequence encodes CASSLQGQHGYTF. The rearrangement uses TRBV5-1 and TRBJ1-2; 7 bases align to TRBD1. The CDR3 is 13 amino acids. Germline trimming cut 4 bases from V and 6 bases from J; bases unmatched to any gene: 6. Germline V CDR1 and CDR2: SGHRS, YFSETQ.

The chain employs TRBV15 and TRBJ1-6, with D possibly TRBD1 on 5 matching bases. Germline V gene lookup returns CDR1 LNHNV and CDR2 YYDKDF (reference sequence). The CDR3 is 19 residues long. The V gene lost 1 base and the J gene lost 8 bases, with 24 bases spanning the gap. The CDR3 DNA reads as TGTGCCACCAGCAGAGCCGGCTCGGGGGTGGCCATATCCCATTCACCCCTCCACTTT. This translates into CATSRAGSGVAISHSPLHF.

V and J are TRBV10-3 and TRBJ2-7; no clear D gene. The CDR3 is 12 residues long. CDR1 is ENHRY, CDR2 SYGVKD, per germline. Trimming removed 10 bases from V and 6 bases from J, with 16 bases in between. CDR3 sequence (DNA): TGTGCCACCTTTGGTGGCCACCCCGAGCAGTACTTC. Amino acids: CATFGGHPEQYF.

This clonotype was detected many times. V usage is TRBV5-1 and J usage is TRBJ2-3, with TRBD1 matching over 7 bases. This CDR3 has 15 amino acids. J was trimmed by 2 bases and V by 4 bases; bases with no gene match: 7. The V gene's germline CDR1 is SGHRS and CDR2 YFSETQ. The CDR3 coding sequence is TGCGCCAGCAGCCCCGAAGGGACAGACACAGATACGCAGTATTTT. This gives the protein CASSPEGTDTDTQYF.

This clonotype has only a few counts. The gene calls are TRBV4-3 and TRBJ1-2, with 8 nucleotides matching TRBD1. The CDR3 spans 15 residues. Germline CDR1 is LGHNA and CDR2 is YSLEER. The V segment lost 4 bases and the J segment 4 bases; nucleotides outside the gene matches: 8. CDR3 nucleotide sequence: TGCGCCAGCAGCCCATACACCGGGACAGGCTATGGCTACACCTTC. Translating gives CASSPYTGTGYGYTF.

J is TRBJ2-2 and V is TRBV12-3 or TRBV12-4, with TRBD2 identical over 9 bases. The V gene end was trimmed by 7 bases and the J gene end by 6 bases; junction bases not matched to a gene: 18. The CDR3 has 18 residues. CDR3 sequence: CASNPWVAGTSPPGELFF. The CDR3 region has the DNA TGTGCCAGCAACCCCTGGGTGGCAGGGACTAGCCCCCCCGGGGAGCTGTTTTTT.